The T cell receptor (beta chain) described here comes from a study of cytomegalovirus exposure and HLA in healthy donors (dated by TCRdb to about 2017). In terms of the full investigation: According to an earlier analysis of 550 to 750 of the donors, about 179 million T cells yielded over 100 million unique TCR beta sequences and about 300 Gb of sequence data. An early release covering approximately 600 HLA-typed donors comprised 250 to 350 gigabases of sequencing data and around 80 million unique TCR sequences. Of the approximately 400 genotyped donors, about 80% fell in the genetic ancestry cluster associated with self-reported Caucasian donors. The study aimed to test whether cataloging public T cell receptors could reveal signatures of past pathogen exposure. The study profiled the T cell repertoires of 550 to 700 subjects by immunosequencing and related them to cytomegalovirus serostatus. A separate validation cohort of about 110 different subjects was used in addition to the approximately 610-subject first cohort. The study combined high-throughput TCR immunosequencing, statistical association of individual TCRs with disease status, and machine learning to predict cytomegalovirus infection status. To study patterns of TCR occurrence, a later analysis re-analyzed previously published TCR beta repertoires from 666 donors and added high-resolution HLA genotyping. Rather than drawing on any new phenotypic data, the later analysis identified candidate immune exposures from TCR beta sequences and the way those sequences occurred across donors. An earlier analysis of roughly 600 of the donors used high-throughput TCR beta sequencing to judge whether each TCR beta V gene segment behaved as functional or pseudogenic. Donor age, sex, ethnicity and CMV serostatus were compiled alongside the repertoire data. Genome-wide SNP genotypes for about 65% of the 666 donors were used in a later genetic analysis, which treated that subset as a discovery cohort. Every discovery cohort repertoire had been produced on one sequencing platform. HLA typing included class I and class II loci at four-digit resolution. Typing coverage differed by locus: A, B, C, DRB1 and DQB1 were typed in roughly 620-630 donors, DQA1 in 522, DPA1 in approximately 610, and DPB1 in 472. Several DR-DQ haplotypes were treated as single units for association and clustering because of strong linkage in the cohort. Across some 400 genotyped donors of the cohort, an average of approximately 240,000 unique TCR beta nucleotide sequences per donor were sequenced, and roughly 20% of those sequences were non-productive. Overall results and qualifications from the work: The authors suggested that the approach could potentially be extended to other disease states and immunological phenotypes. While some public TCRs were present in many individuals, most TCR sequences turned up only very rarely across donors. A total of 164 TCR beta chains were listed by the study as associated with cytomegalovirus. In vitro tests confirmed that a few of the cytomegalovirus-associated TCR beta chains recognize cytomegalovirus antigens. V-gene and J-gene trimming of TCR beta chains was associated with a missense DCLRE1C variant in a later genetic analysis, and the association was replicated in an independent cohort. A later analysis reported that several top co-occurrence clusters appeared linked to parvovirus B19, influenza, CMV and Epstein-Barr virus. In a later analysis, most CMV-associated TCR beta chains were found to appear HLA-restricted, with HLA associations seemingly driven largely by CMV exposure. The only immune exposure information available for the cohort was CMV serostatus. Linkage disequilibrium might explain the correlated functional status among segregating V segments, but an unknown experimental factor could not be ruled out. Only TCR beta chains were sequenced in this cohort, and the absence of alpha or paired-chain data limited detectable features. A later genetic analysis reported fewer N-insertions in productive TCRs among donors in an Asian-associated ancestry cluster than the roughly 640-donor mean. A further reported finding was that TCR beta sequences accurately predicted the HLA-A and HLA-B alleles for most subjects in the first cohort. A cluster of highly shared sequence variants was judged likely to represent a technical artifact of the sequencing pipeline. A later analysis found that HLA-associated TCR beta chains were more clonally expanded and had lower generation probabilities than equally common non-associated chains. The earlier analysis of nearly 600 of the donors excluded roughly 17 rarely observed V segments, including chromosome 9 orphons, because counts were too low. An earlier analysis of around 600 of the donors showed that most TCR beta V segments appeared in productive rearrangements either about 90% or about 30% of the time, which broadly matched IMGT annotations. In a later analysis, TCR association rates were found to vary across HLA loci, with the most associated TCRs seen for DRB1 alleles and the fewest for HLA-C alleles. Because some donors lacked HLA typing at each locus, the association tests relied only on the typed subset. In both the original and validation cohorts, the classifier was reported to diagnose cytomegalovirus status with high specificity and sensitivity. A later analysis associated roughly 17,000 TCR beta sequences with specific HLA alleles at a false discovery rate of 0.05. Some IMGT-functional V segments, including TRBV6-2 and TRBV6-3, could not be told apart with the 87-base-pair reads, so those segments were excluded. When HLA alleles, especially DR and DQ, strongly co-occurred, TCR associations were difficult to assign to individual alleles. Sequencing depth was assumed to be roughly uniform across donors in the presence/absence analyses, though that assumption may not hold.

As encoded in the germline V gene (reference sequence), CDR1 is SGHNT while CDR2 is YYREEE. Taken from cysteine to phenylalanine, the CDR3 has 15 residues. The retained sequence is limited to the CDR3, 45 bases, with the frame set at the first base. V is cut back by 4 bases and J by 4 bases, with 7 bases in the junction unmatched. This clone was observed a single time. Its antigen target is currently unknown. No much larger clonotype is one base removed from it; base qualities were not supplied. In total, approximately 690 healthy bone marrow donors made up the cohort. All cohort members were sampled while nominally healthy, although unrecorded immune exposures were likely present. The donor was CMV seronegative and belonged to the group of over 300 seronegative cohort members. Each donor provided a peripheral blood sample, and peripheral blood mononuclear cells were used for TCR beta sequencing. The Qiagen DNeasy Blood Extraction Kit was used to extract genomic DNA from the blood cell samples.

The method behind the library was the immunoSEQ multiplex PCR assay. For the multiplex PCR, a mixture combining 60 forward primers for TCR Vbeta segments and 13 reverse primers for TCR Jbeta segments was used. A multiplex PCR assay on genomic DNA amplified the CDR3 region of rearranged TCR beta genes. The amplified TCR beta libraries were sequenced on the Illumina HiSeq System as 87-base-pair reads. On the authors' methods: Across the 600 to 700 repertoires, a later analysis counted approximately 75 million unique TCR beta chains, roughly 11 million of which were shared by at least two donors. A nearest-neighbor algorithm error-corrected the raw reads and collapsed the reads into unique sequences, merging closely related sequences to remove PCR and sequencing errors. V, D and J gene segments were assigned by aligning CDR3 sequences to IMGT reference sequences. For a sequence to be retained, a match of at least six nucleotides was required to both a V gene segment and a J gene segment. Rearrangements were called productive when the CDR3 lacked stop codons and stayed in frame with V and J; all others were non-productive. Following IMGT convention, CDR3 was defined as the stretch from the second conserved V-encoded cysteine up to the conserved J-encoded phenylalanine. Sequences without an unambiguous match to a single V gene segment were excluded from the earlier analysis of a few hundred of the donors. An earlier analysis of 587 of the donors classified V segments as functional when productive rearrangements were above 56.7% and as segregating when the standard deviation between donors was above 5%. A statistical classification framework was developed to diagnose cytomegalovirus status using the catalog of TCR beta chain sequences. A later analysis assigned V and J genes by comparing TCR nucleotide sequences with IMGT/GENE-DB human TR gene sequences. Using the TCRdist pipeline, a later analysis assigned CDR3 sequences along with most-parsimonious VDJ recombination scenarios. In a later analysis, every TCR beta chain was defined by the combination of its CDR3 amino acid sequence and its V-gene family, and reads without a unique V-gene family were dropped. In a later analysis, 550 to 650 highly shared, low-generation-probability nucleotide sequences were removed to address suspected cross-contamination and a sequencing artifact. A later analysis calculated a clonal expansion index for each public chain from normalized within-repertoire ranks of inferred template counts. A later analysis computed generation probabilities with a VDJ recombination model fitted to out-of-frame rearrangements, and checked the results against IGoR. A later analysis scored TCR-TCR, TCR-HLA and TCR-CMV co-occurrence with hypergeometric tests, applying a repertoire-size bias correction to TCR pairs. A later analysis estimated false discovery rates by permuting HLA or CMV assignments 20 times. In a later analysis, co-occurring TCRs were grouped with DBSCAN, and TCRdist sequence similarity was added when clustering was performed within HLA-allele-positive subsets. Co-occurrence clustering excluded repertoires with fewer than 30,000 or more than 120,000 public chains, plus five with anomalous nucleotide sharing. Here the immuneACCESS table is served through TCRdb, limited to in-frame sequences with V and J called. Missing clones are a known gap in these copies; in checked studies unresolved V genes cover under half, and the rest lacks a known reason. That table is the source of V, J and clone size, and D and trimming were worked out from the DNA. This sample comprises around 190,000 clones, roughly four fifths of them detected only once. The ten largest clonotypes hold 1.5% to 2% of the sample.

Recombination connected TRBV5-4 to TRBJ2-7; 11 bases in between match TRBD2. This sequence was found in a man aged 18 to 35 in good health and CMV-seronegative. Sequenced: PBMCs. The DNA sequence is TGTGCCAGCAGCCAGCTGGCTAGCGGGAGGTACGAGCAGTACTTC. It encodes CASSQLASGRYEQYF.